Given below is one T cell receptor beta chain in context. Its target is not known. The entry originates in a study of cytomegalovirus exposure and HLA in healthy donors. Broader study findings: An analysis that came later showed most CMV-associated TCR beta chains appearing HLA-restricted.

CDR1 is MGHRA, CDR2 YSYEKL, per germline. Deletions cut 10 bases from V and 1 base from J, with 23 bases between. The CDR3 consists of 17 residues. 13 Jbeta primers and 60 Vbeta primers were used for the PCR. Original data processing: Among the unique TCR beta chains that a later analysis counted, 80 million to 100 million in all, about 11 million were shared. Some clones are missing from TCRdb's copy, which holds only in-frame ones; the method was immunoSEQ multiplex PCR. V and J calls and clone size are given by that table; D and trimming were obtained from the DNA. The repertoire holds 200,000 or so clones, with 82% as singletons. All donors participated as healthy donors of bone marrow.

This TCR was recovered from a woman between 18 and 29 years old in good health and CMV-seronegative. The sequencing sample was made of PBMCs. The V and J genes are TRBV4-1 and TRBJ1-5, with D possibly matching TRBD1 (6 bases). The CDR3 sequence: CAIFRGKKQGSNQPQHF. The CDR3 region has the DNA TGCGCCATCTTCAGAGGGAAGAAACAGGGAAGCAATCAGCCCCAGCATTTT.